Shown below are 30 T cell receptor beta chains from a single sample sequenced in a study of T cells in localized non-small cell lung cancer. Measured with immunoSEQ multiplex PCR; TCRdb has only the in-frame clones, and not every one. The sample includes around 50,000 clones, approximately 82% of them seen just once. Here the sequenced sample was peripheral blood, taken before any cancer treatment. These TCRs come from a female donor over 55 with stage II squamous cell lung carcinoma.

This chain uses TRBV7-9 with TRBJ2-1, with D uncertain. Germline CDR1 reads SEHNR; CDR2 reads FQNEAQ (reference sequence). V was pared by 0 bases and J by 14 bases, with 11 bases between. CDR3 length equals 12 residues. The CDR3 region is CASSLASIGKFF. CDR3 nucleotides: TGTGCCAGCAGCTTAGCCTCGATCGGAAAGTTCTTC.

This clone was seen a few times. The V gene is TRBV25-1, the J gene TRBJ2-7, with D perhaps TRBD2 (5 bases). V gave up 4 bases and J gave up 7 bases, with 20 bases separating them. Germline CDR1 is MGHDK and CDR2 is SYGVNS. CDR3 length: 15 residues. CDR3 loop: CASSGSPGSGREQYF. For the CDR3, the DNA is TGTGCCAGCAGTGGGAGCCCGGGCTCTGGGAGAGAGCAGTACTTC.

The CDR3 nucleotides read TGCGCCAGCAGCAGGACCCGGGACACTGAAGCTTTCTTT. Amino acid sequence: CASSRTRDTEAFF. The J gene is TRBJ1-1, the V gene TRBV5-1; D is unclear. CDR1 is SGHRS and CDR2 is YFSETQ in the germline V gene. The V end was cut by 4 bases, the J end by 3 bases, with 10 bases between. The CDR3 is 13 residues long.

CDR3 amino acids: CASSLPGQGGPGELFF. DNA for the CDR3: TGTGCCAGCAGCCTACCGGGACAGGGGGGGCCCGGGGAGCTGTTTTTT. This sequence joins TRBV5-5 and TRBJ2-2; 11 bases fit TRBD1. Germline values: CDR1 SGHKS, CDR2 YYEKEE (reference sequence). J gave up 6 bases and V 4 bases, and 8 bases lay outside the gene matches. This CDR3 contains 16 residues.

The gene calls are TRBV29-1 and TRBJ2-1; D unclear. The length of the CDR3 is 12 residues. The V gene's germline CDR1 is SQVTM and CDR2 ANQGSEA. Trimming removed 4 bases at V and 7 bases at J, with 11 bases between. In nucleotides, the CDR3 is TGCAGCGTTGCGGGCAGGCCTAATGAGCAGTTCTTC. This codes for CSVAGRPNEQFF.

About this clone: At one end the junction does not follow the germline gene, possibly because of a read error. The V gene is TRBV5-1, the J gene TRBJ2-5, with D perhaps given as TRBD1 or TRBD2 (6 bases each). Looked up from germline, CDR1 is SGHRS and CDR2 is YFSETQ. The CDR3 is 17 residues long. As DNA, the CDR3 is TGCGCCAGCACCTTGGTGAGGGGGACGGGGGCCCAAGAGACCCAGTACTTC. It codes for CASTLVRGTGAQETQYF.

The genes are TRBV6-1 and TRBJ1-2, with D unclear. The V gene lost 2 bases and the J gene lost 4 bases, with 11 bases spanning the gap. CDR3 length: 14 residues. Germline V gives CDR1 MNHNS, CDR2 SASEGT. Here the CDR3 reads CASSESQRSYGYTF. The CDR3 DNA is TGTGCCAGCAGTGAAAGTCAGAGAAGCTATGGCTACACCTTC.

This clone was seen just once. This chain links TRBV29-1 with TRBJ2-1; 7 bases match TRBD2. CDR1 and CDR2 from the germline V gene are SQVTM and ANQGSEA. The CDR3 extends over 15 amino acids. V dropped 1 base and J dropped 1; count of bases not matched to a gene: 4. The CDR3 reads CSVEGGGRSYNEQFF. CDR3 bases: TGCAGCGTTGAAGGGGGGGGTAGGTCCTACAATGAGCAGTTCTTC.

The chain joins TRBV7-2 to TRBJ2-3; TRBD2 might be the D (6 bases). Germline CDR1 SGHTA, CDR2 FQGNSA. The CDR3 loop spans 15 amino acids. V was shortened by 3 bases and J by 2 bases, with 12 bases between the two germline ends. The DNA of the CDR3 is TGTGCCAGCAGCTTTAGGAGGGGATCCACAGATACGCAGTATTTT. Translated, it gives CASSFRRGSTDTQYF. The complete variable domain, with remaining parts taken from reference TRBV7-2 and TRBJ2-3, reads GAGVSQSPSNKVTEKGKDVELRCDPISGHTALYWYRQSLGQGLEFLIYFQGNSAPDKSGLPSDRFSAERTGGSVSTLTIQRTQQEDSAVYLCASSFRRGSTDTQYFGPGTRLTVL.

The chain has TRBV6-1 and TRBJ2-7; a possible D gene is TRBD2 (5 bases). The germline V gene encodes CDR1 MNHNS and CDR2 SASEGT. This CDR3 spans 12 amino acids. Trimming took off 4 bases at V and 6 bases at J, with 10 bases between the two ends. CDR3 nucleotide sequence: TGTGCCAGCAGTGTACGAGAGGGCGAGCAGTACTTC. It codes for CASSVREGEQYF.

The chain recombines TRBV20-1 with TRBJ1-2; unclear D gene. Trimming stripped 3 bases from V and 2 bases from J, with 4 bases between. Germline CDR1 is DFQATT and CDR2 is SNEGSKA (reference sequence). The CDR3 loop spans 11 amino acids. The CDR3, as DNA: TGCAGTGCTAGTCAAAACTATGGCTACACCTTC. This encodes CSASQNYGYTF.

CDR3 amino acids: CASSYIVNTEAFF. In nucleotides, the CDR3 is TGCGCCAGCAGCTACATTGTGAACACTGAAGCTTTCTTT. V is TRBV5-1 and J is TRBJ1-1, with D hard to call. This CDR3 has 13 amino acids. V was cut by 3 bases and J by 0 bases, with 6 bases left in between. The germline gives CDR1 SGHRS, CDR2 YFSETQ.

The rearrangement joins TRBV4-1 to TRBJ2-5; 11 bases agree with TRBD2. The CDR3 length is 17 residues. The V segment lost 3 bases and the J segment 7 bases; nucleotides outside the gene matches: 13. CDR1 and CDR2 (germline): MGHRA, YSYEKL. CDR3 in DNA: TGCGCCAGCAGCCAGGGGGTGGGGACTAGCGGCTCCGGGACCCAGTACTTC. As protein: CASSQGVGTSGSGTQYF.

Here the CDR3 reads CASSLAGSGISQPQHF. CDR3 nucleotides: TGTGCCAGCAGCTTAGCGGGTTCAGGGATCAGTCAGCCCCAGCATTTT. V and J are TRBV7-8 and TRBJ1-5; weak D call: TRBD1 (5 bases). The CDR3 covers 16 residues. Germline V gene sequence: CDR1 SGHVS, CDR2 FQNEAQ. V lost 0 bases to trimming and J lost 6 bases, with 15 bases between them.

CDR3 amino acids: CASSLNRNYEQYF. The CDR3 DNA reads TGCGCCAGCAGCTTAAATAGGAACTACGAGCAGTACTTC. This sequence joins TRBV5-1 and TRBJ2-7, with no clear D. V lost 2 bases and J 3 bases, leaving 9 bases between the germline ends. Germline CDR1 reads SGHRS; CDR2 reads YFSETQ. The CDR3 totals 13 residues.

V usage is TRBV10-3 and J usage is TRBJ1-2, with a possible D match to TRBD1 (6 bases). The CDR3 has 14 amino acids. Trimming cost V 2 bases and J 8 bases, with 15 bases left between them. From germline, CDR1 is ENHRY and CDR2 SYGVKD. CDR3 sequence reads: CAISERQGREGYTF. CDR3 bases: TGTGCCATCAGTGAGCGGCAGGGGAGGGAGGGCTACACCTTC.

This chain links TRBV6-6 with TRBJ1-1; D is unresolved. The CDR3 extends over 16 amino acids. CDR1 is MNHNY and CDR2 is SVGAGI in the germline V gene (reference sequence). V dropped 2 bases and J dropped 0 bases, with 13 bases sitting between them. In DNA, the CDR3 is TGTGCCAGCAGTTACCTAGGCATAGGATTGAACACTGAAGCTTTCTTT. It is translated as CASSYLGIGLNTEAFF.

The rearrangement links TRBV5-1 to TRBJ1-1; D remains ambiguous. The CDR3 consists of 15 residues. Trimming took 0 bases from V and 4 from J, leaving 13 bases between them. The germline gives CDR1 SGHRS, CDR2 YFSETQ. The CDR3 region is CASSLGTRSGTEAFF. CDR3 DNA: TGCGCCAGCAGCTTGGGGACCAGGTCGGGCACTGAAGCTTTCTTT.

The chain links TRBV7-2 to TRBJ2-3; 7 nucleotides line up with TRBD2. V was clipped by 2 bases and J by 0 bases; unmatched bases: 5. The CDR3 loop spans 16 amino acids. Germline V gene sequence: CDR1 SGHTA, CDR2 FQGNSA. The CDR3 bases are TGTGCCAGCAGCTTAAGCCTAGCGGTAAGCACAGATACGCAGTATTTT. It translates to CASSLSLAVSTDTQYF.

This clone was picked up a small number of times. V and J are TRBV7-9 and TRBJ1-1; D is undetermined. Trimming removed 0 bases at V and 8 bases at J, with 7 bases between. This CDR3 has 12 amino acids. Germline V gene data show CDR1 as SEHNR and CDR2 as FQNEAQ (reference sequence). The CDR3 DNA sequence: TGTGCCAGCAGCTTAGCCATCCAAGAAGCTTTCTTT. Protein product: CASSLAIQEAFF.

The gene calls are TRBV12-5 and TRBJ2-2, with 8 bases lining up with TRBD1. Germline CDR1 LGHNT, CDR2 FRNRAP. J was trimmed by 5 bases and V by 3 bases; bases with no gene match: 8. The CDR3 spans 16 residues. The CDR3 nucleotides read TGTGCTAGTGGTTTCGTCCCGGACAGGGTTACCGGGGAGCTGTTTTTT. It is translated as CASGFVPDRVTGELFF.

Many counts were recorded for this clone. The chain joins TRBV6-5 to TRBJ1-1; the D is unclear. Trimming removed 2 bases from V and 11 bases from J, with 12 bases in between. The V gene's germline CDR1 is MNHEY and CDR2 SVGAGI. CDR3 length equals 12 residues. The CDR3, as DNA: TGTGCCAGCAGTTACCTCCCCGGTCTGGCTTTCTTT. Translation gives CASSYLPGLAFF.

The chain uses TRBV23-1 and TRBJ2-1; D is perhaps TRBD1 (5 bases). TRBV23-1 is placed among ORFs of uncertain function. This CDR3 region has 17 residues. V dropped 3 bases and J dropped 7 bases, with 22 bases sitting between them. The CDR3 sequence: CASSHLQGFPSRNEQFF. The CDR3 DNA sequence: TGCGCCAGCAGTCATCTCCAGGGCTTTCCGTCCCGGAATGAGCAGTTCTTC.

The V gene is TRBV5-1, the J gene TRBJ1-1, with TRBD1 matching over 7 bases. Trimming at V came to 5 bases and at J to 2 bases, leaving 9 bases not matched to a gene. The CDR3 spans 15 residues. Germline-derived CDR1 and CDR2 are SGHRS and YFSETQ. The CDR3 reads CASRPPGTANTEAFF. CDR3 DNA: TGCGCCAGCAGGCCGCCCGGGACAGCAAACACTGAAGCTTTCTTT. Drawing the rest from reference TRBV5-1 and TRBJ1-1, the complete variable domain is KAGVTQTPRYLIKTRGQQVTLSCSPISGHRSVSWYQQTPGQGLQFLFEYFSETQRNKGNFPGRFSGRQFSNSRSEMNVSTLELGDSALYLCASRPPGTANTEAFFGQGTRLTVV.

V and J are TRBV6-1 and TRBJ2-7; tentative D call: TRBD2 (6 bases). Germline V gives CDR1 MNHNS, CDR2 SASEGT. The CDR3 is 13 amino acids. Trimming left V 7 bases short and J 1 base short, with 11 bases between. In DNA, the CDR3 is TGTGCCAGCAAGACTAGTGGGTCCTACGAGCAGTACTTC. This translates into CASKTSGSYEQYF.

The chain combines TRBV6-6 with TRBJ2-3; TRBD2 is a possible D gene (5 bases). In germline, CDR1 is MNHNY, CDR2 SVGAGI (reference sequence). V lost 8 bases, J lost 0 bases, and 9 bases lay in between. The CDR3 is 13 amino acids. The DNA of the CDR3 is TGTGCCAGCTGGAGGTCTAGCACAGATACGCAGTATTTT. It is translated as CASWRSSTDTQYF.

This clone was observed a few times. This sequence joins TRBV4-1 and TRBJ1-3; D not certain. The CDR3 has 14 residues. Germline-derived CDR1 and CDR2 are MGHRA and YSYEKL. V was trimmed by 1 base and J by 11 bases, leaving 15 bases between them. CDR3 in amino acids: CASSQVAATGAIYF. The CDR3 DNA sequence: TGCGCCAGCAGCCAAGTGGCTGCCACCGGGGCCATATATTTT.

This clone was recorded only once. The J gene is TRBJ2-1, the V gene TRBV6-5, with 7 bases identical to TRBD1. The V gene end was trimmed by 8 bases and the J gene end by 0 bases; junction bases not matched to a gene: 7. Looked up from germline, CDR1 is MNHEY and CDR2 is SVGAGI. The length of the CDR3 is 15 residues. This CDR3 reads CASRTGSLSYNEQFF. CDR3 nucleotide sequence: TGTGCCAGCCGGACAGGTTCCCTCTCCTACAATGAGCAGTTCTTC.

The chain couples TRBV7-2 to TRBJ1-1; 8 bases align to TRBD1. There are 15 residues in the CDR3. With 5 bases clipped from V and 6 bases from J, the junction kept 11 bases outside the gene matches. Germline CDR1 reads SGHTA; CDR2 reads FQGNSA. The CDR3 DNA sequence: TGTGCCAGCAGCCCCTCCCTGGACAGGGTCTCTGAAGCTTTCTTT. Translation gives CASSPSLDRVSEAFF.

The chain links TRBV5-1 to TRBJ2-2, with TRBD1 identical over 9 bases. With 3 bases clipped from V and 7 bases from J, the junction kept 7 bases outside the gene matches. CDR3 length: 15 residues. Germline CDR1 reads SGHRS; CDR2 reads YFSETQ. DNA of the CDR3: TGCGCCAGCAGCTCGGACAGGGGACTGGGCGGGGAGCTGTTTTTT. This gives the protein CASSSDRGLGGELFF.